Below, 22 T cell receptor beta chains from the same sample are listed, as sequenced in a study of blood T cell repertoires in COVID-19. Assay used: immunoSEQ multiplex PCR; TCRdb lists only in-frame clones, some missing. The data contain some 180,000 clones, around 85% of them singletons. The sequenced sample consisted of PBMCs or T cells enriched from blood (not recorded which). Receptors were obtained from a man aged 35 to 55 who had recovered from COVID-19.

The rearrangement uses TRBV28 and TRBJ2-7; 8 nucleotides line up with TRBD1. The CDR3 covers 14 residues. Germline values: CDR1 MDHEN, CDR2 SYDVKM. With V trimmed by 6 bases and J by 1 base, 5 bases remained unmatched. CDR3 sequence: CASRAGGASYEQYF. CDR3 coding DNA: TGTGCCAGCAGAGCAGGGGGCGCGTCCTACGAGCAGTACTTC.

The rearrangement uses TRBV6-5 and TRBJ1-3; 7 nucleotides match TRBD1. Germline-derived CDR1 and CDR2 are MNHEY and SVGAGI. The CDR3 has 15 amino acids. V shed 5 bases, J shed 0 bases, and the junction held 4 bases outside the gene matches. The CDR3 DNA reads TGTGCCAGCAGTCCGGGACAGCTCTCTGGAAACACCATATATTTT. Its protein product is CASSPGQLSGNTIYF.

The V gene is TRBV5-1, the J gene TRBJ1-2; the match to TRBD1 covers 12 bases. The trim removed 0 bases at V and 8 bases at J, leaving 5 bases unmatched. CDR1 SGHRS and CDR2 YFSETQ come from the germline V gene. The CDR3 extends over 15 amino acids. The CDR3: CASSLEGQGARGYTF. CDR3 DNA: TGCGCCAGCAGCTTGGAGGGACAGGGGGCTAGGGGCTACACCTTC. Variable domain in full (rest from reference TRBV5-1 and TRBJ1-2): KAGVTQTPRYLIKTRGQQVTLSCSPISGHRSVSWYQQTPGQGLQFLFEYFSETQRNKGNFPGRFSGRQFSNSRSEMNVSTLELGDSALYLCASSLEGQGARGYTFGSGTRLTVV.

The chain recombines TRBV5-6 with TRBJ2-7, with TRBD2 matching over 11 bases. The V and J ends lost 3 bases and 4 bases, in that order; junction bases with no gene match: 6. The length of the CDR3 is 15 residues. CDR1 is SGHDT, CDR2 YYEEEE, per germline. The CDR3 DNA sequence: TGTGCCAGCAGCTCTCCGGGACTAGCGGATTACGAGCAGTACTTC. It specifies CASSSPGLADYEQYF.

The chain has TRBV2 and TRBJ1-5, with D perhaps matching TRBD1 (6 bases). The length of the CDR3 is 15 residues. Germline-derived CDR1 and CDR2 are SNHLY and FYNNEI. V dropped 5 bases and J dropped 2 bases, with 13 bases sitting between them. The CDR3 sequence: CASSYRVGGNQPQHF. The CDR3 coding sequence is TGTGCCAGCAGTTACAGGGTGGGAGGCAATCAGCCCCAGCATTTT.

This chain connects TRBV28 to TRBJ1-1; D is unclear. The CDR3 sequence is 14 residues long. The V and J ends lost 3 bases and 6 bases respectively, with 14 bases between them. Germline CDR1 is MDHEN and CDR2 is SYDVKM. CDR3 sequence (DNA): TGTGCCAGCAGTTTTGCGGTGGGGAGCGCTGAAGCTTTCTTT. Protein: CASSFAVGSAEAFF.

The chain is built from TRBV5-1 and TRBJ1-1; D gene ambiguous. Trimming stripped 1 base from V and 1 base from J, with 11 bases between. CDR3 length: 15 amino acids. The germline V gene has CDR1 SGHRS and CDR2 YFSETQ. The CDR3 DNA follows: TGCGCCAGCAGCTTGATCCCGGGATCGAACACTGAAGCTTTCTTT. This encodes CASSLIPGSNTEAFF.

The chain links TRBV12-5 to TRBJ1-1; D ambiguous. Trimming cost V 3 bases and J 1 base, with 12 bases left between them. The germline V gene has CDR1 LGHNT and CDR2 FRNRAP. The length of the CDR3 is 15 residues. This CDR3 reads CASGFTLSGNTEAFF. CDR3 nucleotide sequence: TGTGCTAGTGGTTTCACCCTTAGCGGGAACACTGAAGCTTTCTTT.

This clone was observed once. The CDR3 coding sequence is TGTGCTAGTGGTTTGCAGGAATACGAGCAGTACTTC. It yields the protein CASGLQEYEQYF. V usage is TRBV12-5 and J usage is TRBJ2-7; no reliable D call. The CDR3 sequence is 12 residues long. Germline-derived CDR1 and CDR2 are LGHNT and FRNRAP. Trimming cost V 2 bases and J 4 bases, with 6 bases left between them.

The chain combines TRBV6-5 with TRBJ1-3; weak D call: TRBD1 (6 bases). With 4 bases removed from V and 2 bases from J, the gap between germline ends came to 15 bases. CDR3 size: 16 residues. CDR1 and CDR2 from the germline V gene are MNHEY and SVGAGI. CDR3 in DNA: TGTGCCAGCAGTTCCCCTGGGGGGGGCACTGGAAACACCATATATTTT. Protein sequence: CASSSPGGGTGNTIYF.

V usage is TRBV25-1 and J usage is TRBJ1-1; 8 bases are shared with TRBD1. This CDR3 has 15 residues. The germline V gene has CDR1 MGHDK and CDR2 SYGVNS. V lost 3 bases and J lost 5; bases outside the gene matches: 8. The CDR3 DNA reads TGTGCCAGCAGTGATTACAGGGGGGCCGGTACTGAAGCTTTCTTT. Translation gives CASSDYRGAGTEAFF.

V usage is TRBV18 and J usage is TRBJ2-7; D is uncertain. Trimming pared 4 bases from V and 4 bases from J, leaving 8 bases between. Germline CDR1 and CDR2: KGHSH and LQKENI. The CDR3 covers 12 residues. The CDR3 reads CASSLEQYEQYF. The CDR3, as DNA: TGTGCCAGCTCACTAGAACAGTACGAGCAGTACTTC.

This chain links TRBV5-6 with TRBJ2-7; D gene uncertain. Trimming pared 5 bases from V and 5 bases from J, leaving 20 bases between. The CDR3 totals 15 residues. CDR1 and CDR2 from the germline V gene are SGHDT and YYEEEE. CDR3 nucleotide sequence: TGTGCCAGCAGTCCCGTCAACTATTTATCTCACGAGCAGTACTTC. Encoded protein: CASSPVNYLSHEQYF.

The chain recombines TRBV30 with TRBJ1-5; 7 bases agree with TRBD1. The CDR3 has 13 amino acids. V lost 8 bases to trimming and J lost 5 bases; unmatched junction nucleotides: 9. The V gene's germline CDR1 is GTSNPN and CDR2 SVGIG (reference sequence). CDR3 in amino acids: CAGSTGIDQPQHF. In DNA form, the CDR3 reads TGTGCCGGATCGACAGGGATCGATCAGCCCCAGCATTTT.

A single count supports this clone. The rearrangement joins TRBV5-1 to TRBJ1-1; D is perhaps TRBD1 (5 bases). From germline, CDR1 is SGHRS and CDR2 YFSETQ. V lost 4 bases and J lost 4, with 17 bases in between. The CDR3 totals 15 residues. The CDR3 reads CASSPSKGLTTEAFF. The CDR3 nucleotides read TGCGCCAGCAGCCCCTCGAAGGGACTGACCACTGAAGCTTTCTTT.

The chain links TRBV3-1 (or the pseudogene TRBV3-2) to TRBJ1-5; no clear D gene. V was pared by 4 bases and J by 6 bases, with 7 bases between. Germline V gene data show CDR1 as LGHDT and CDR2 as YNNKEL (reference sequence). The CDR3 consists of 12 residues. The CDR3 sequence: CASSPRGQPQHF. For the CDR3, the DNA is TGTGCCAGCAGCCCGAGAGGTCAGCCCCAGCATTTT.

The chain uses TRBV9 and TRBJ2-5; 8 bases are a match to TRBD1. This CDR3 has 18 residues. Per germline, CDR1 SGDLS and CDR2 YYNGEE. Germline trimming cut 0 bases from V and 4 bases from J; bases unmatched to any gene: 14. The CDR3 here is CASSVAPGTGQVRETQYF. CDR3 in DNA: TGTGCCAGCAGCGTAGCCCCCGGGACAGGACAGGTTCGAGAGACCCAGTACTTC.

Here the CDR3 DNA reads TGTGCCAGTAGTCCCGGGACAGGGAGATTGAACACTGAAGCTTTCTTT. It codes for CASSPGTGRLNTEAFF. The rearrangement joins TRBV19 to TRBJ1-1, with 9 bases fitting TRBD1. Germline V CDR1 and CDR2: LNHDA, SQIVND (reference sequence). Losses at the gene ends were 5 bases for V and 0 bases for J; bases not matched to a gene: 7. This CDR3 is 16 amino acids long.

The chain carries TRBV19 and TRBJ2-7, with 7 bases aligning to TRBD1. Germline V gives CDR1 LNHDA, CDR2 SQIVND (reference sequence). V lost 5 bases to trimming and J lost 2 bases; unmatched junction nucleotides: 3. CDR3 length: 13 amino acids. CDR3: CASSQGQTYEQYF. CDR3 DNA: TGTGCCAGTAGTCAGGGACAGACCTACGAGCAGTACTTC.

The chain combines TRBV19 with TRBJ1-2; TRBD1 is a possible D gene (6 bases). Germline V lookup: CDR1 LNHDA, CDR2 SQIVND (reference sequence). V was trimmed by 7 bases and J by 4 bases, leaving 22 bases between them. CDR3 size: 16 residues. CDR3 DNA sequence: TGTGCCAGTACTTCCCCGCTTACAGGGAGGGCCTATGGCTACACCTTC. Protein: CASTSPLTGRAYGYTF.

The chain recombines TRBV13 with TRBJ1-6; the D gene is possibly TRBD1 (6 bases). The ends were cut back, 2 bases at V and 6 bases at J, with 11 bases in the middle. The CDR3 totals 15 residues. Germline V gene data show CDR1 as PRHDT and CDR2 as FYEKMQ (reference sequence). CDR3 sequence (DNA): TGTGCCAGCAGCTTAAAGGGGGGGGGTAATTCACCCCTCCACTTT. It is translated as CASSLKGGGNSPLHF.

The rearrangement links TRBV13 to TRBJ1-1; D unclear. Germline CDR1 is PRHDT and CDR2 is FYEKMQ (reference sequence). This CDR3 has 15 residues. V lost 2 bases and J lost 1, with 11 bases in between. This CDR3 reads CASSLNVPGNTEAFF. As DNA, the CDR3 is TGTGCCAGCAGCTTAAACGTCCCAGGGAACACTGAAGCTTTCTTT.